The 6 T cell receptor beta chains below all came from one sample that was sequenced in a study of T cell responses to AZD1222 COVID-19 vaccine. TCRdb keeps only in-frame clones here, not all; method: immunoSEQ multiplex PCR. The sample has 150,000 to 200,000 clones; 85% to 90% are singletons. The sequencing used peripheral blood, collected 28 days after the second AZD1222 dose. Receptor source: an adult who received the AZD1222 COVID-19 vaccine.

The genes are TRBV5-4 and TRBJ1-2; TRBD1 matches 8 bases. The CDR3 consists of 14 residues. Germline lookup yields CDR1 SGHNT and CDR2 YYREEE (reference sequence). Losses at the gene ends were 5 bases for V and 3 bases for J; bases not matched to a gene: 6. The DNA for the CDR3 is TGTGCCAGCAGTCCGGACAGGGAAGACTATGGCTACACCTTC. Translating it yields CASSPDREDYGYTF.

This chain uses TRBV27 with TRBJ2-1, with 7 bases matching TRBD2. After removal of 3 bases from V and 9 bases from J, the junction contained 2 bases not matched to a gene. CDR1 and CDR2 (germline): MNHEY, SMNVEV (reference sequence). There are 12 residues in the CDR3. CDR3 DNA: TGTGCCAGCAGTTTTACGGGGGGTGAGCAGTTCTTC. As protein: CASSFTGGEQFF.

The V call is TRBV18, the J call TRBJ1-1; TRBD1 aligns across 9 bases. This CDR3 is built from 16 residues. Germline-derived CDR1 and CDR2 are KGHSH and LQKENI. The junction had 14 bases not matched to a gene; V was cut back by 6 bases and J by 6 bases. The CDR3 is CASSLNPGQGVSEAFF. Written as DNA, the CDR3 is TGTGCCAGCTCTCTAAATCCGGGACAGGGTGTGTCTGAAGCTTTCTTT.

This chain joins TRBV30 and TRBJ1-2; D gene unclear. V was clipped by 0 bases and J by 5 bases, with 10 bases between them. This CDR3 region has 13 residues. Germline CDR1 reads GTSNPN; CDR2 reads SVGIG (reference sequence). The CDR3 DNA follows: TGTGCCTGGAGTGTAAGAAGCCTTTATGGCTACACCTTC. Amino acid sequence: CAWSVRSLYGYTF.

V gene TRBV7-8 combines with J gene TRBJ2-1; unclear D gene. The ends were cut back, 6 bases at V and 0 bases at J, with 15 bases in the middle. This CDR3 comprises 16 residues. The germline V gene has CDR1 SGHVS and CDR2 FQNEAQ. The DNA of the CDR3 is TGTGCCAGCAGTCCTTCACGGTCGTCCTCCTACAATGAGCAGTTCTTC. It is translated as CASSPSRSSSYNEQFF.

This clone was found once. The chain carries TRBV18 and TRBJ2-7; possibly TRBD1 for D (7 bases). Germline-derived CDR1 and CDR2 are KGHSH and LQKENI. The V end lost 2 bases, the J end lost 4 bases, and 18 bases lay between the germline ends. CDR3 length: 16 amino acids. The CDR3 DNA is TGTGCCAGCTCACCAGCTACGGTCTCAGGGGGGTACGAGCAGTACTTC. The encoded protein is CASSPATVSGGYEQYF.